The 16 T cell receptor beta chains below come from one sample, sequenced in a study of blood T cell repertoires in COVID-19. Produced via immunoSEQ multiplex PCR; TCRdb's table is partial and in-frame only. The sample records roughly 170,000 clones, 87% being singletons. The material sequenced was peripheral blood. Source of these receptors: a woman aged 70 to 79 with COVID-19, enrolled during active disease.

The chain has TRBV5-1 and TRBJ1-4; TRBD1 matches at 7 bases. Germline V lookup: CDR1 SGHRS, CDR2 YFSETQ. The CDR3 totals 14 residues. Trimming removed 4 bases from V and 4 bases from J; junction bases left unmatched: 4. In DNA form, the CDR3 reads TGCGCCAGCAGCCAAGGACAGGATAATGAAAAACTGTTTTTT. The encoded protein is CASSQGQDNEKLFF.

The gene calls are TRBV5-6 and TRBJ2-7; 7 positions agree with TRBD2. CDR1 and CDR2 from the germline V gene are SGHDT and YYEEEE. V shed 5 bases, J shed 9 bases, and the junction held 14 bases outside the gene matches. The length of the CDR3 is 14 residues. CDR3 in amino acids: CASRKRSGTWRQYF. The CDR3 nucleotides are TGTGCCAGCAGAAAGAGAAGCGGGACCTGGCGGCAGTACTTC.

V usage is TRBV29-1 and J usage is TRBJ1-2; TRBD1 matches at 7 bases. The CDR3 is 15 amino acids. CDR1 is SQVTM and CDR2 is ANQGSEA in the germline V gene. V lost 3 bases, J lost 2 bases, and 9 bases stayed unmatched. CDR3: CSVEIRDSANYGYTF. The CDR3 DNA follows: TGCAGCGTTGAGATCAGGGACAGTGCAAACTATGGCTACACCTTC.

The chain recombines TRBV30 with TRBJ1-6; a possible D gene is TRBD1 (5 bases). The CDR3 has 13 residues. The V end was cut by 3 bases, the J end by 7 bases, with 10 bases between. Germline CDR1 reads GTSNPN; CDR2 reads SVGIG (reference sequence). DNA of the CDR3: TGTGCCTGGAGGGGGGGGGAAAATTCACCCCTCCACTTT. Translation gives CAWRGGENSPLHF.

The CDR3 DNA is TGTGCCAGCAGCTTAGACCTTACTAGCGGGGCGAGCTCCTACGAGCAGTACTTC. It is translated as CASSLDLTSGASSYEQYF. This chain links TRBV11-2 with TRBJ2-7; 10 nucleotides agree with TRBD2. This CDR3 is built from 18 residues. Germline loops: CDR1 SGHAT, CDR2 FQNNGV. The V gene end was trimmed by 0 bases and the J gene end by 0 bases; junction bases not matched to a gene: 8.

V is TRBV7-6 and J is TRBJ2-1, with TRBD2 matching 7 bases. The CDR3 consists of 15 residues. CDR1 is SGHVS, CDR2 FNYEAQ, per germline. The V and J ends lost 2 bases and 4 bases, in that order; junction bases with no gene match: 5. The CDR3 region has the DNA TGTGCCAGCAGCTTATCGGCGGGGGTATACAATGAGCAGTTCTTC. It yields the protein CASSLSAGVYNEQFF.

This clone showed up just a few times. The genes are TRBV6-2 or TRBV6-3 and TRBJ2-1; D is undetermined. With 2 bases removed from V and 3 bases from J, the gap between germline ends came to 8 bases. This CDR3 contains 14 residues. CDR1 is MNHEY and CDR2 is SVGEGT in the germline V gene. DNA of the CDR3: TGTGCCAGCAGTTACGACATTCTCTACAATGAGCAGTTCTTC. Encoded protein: CASSYDILYNEQFF.

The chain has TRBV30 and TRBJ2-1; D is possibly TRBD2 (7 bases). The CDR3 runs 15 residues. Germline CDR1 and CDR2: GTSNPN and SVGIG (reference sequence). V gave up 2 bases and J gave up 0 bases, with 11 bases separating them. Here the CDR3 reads CAWSFGGASYNEQFF. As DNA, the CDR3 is TGTGCCTGGAGTTTTGGGGGGGCCTCCTACAATGAGCAGTTCTTC. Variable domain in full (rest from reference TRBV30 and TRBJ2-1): SQTIHQWPATLVQPVGSPLSLECTVEGTSNPNLYWYRQAAGRGLQLLFYSVGIGQISSEVPQNLSASRPQDRQFILSSKKLLLSDSGFYLCAWSFGGASYNEQFFGPGTRLTVL.

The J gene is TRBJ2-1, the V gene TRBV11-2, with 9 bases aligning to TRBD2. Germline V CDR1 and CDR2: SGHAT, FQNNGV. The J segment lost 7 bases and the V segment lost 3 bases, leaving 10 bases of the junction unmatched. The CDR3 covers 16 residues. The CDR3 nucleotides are TGTGCCAGCAGCTTCCGGGGTAGCGGGAGTGTGAATGAGCAGTTCTTC. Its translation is CASSFRGSGSVNEQFF. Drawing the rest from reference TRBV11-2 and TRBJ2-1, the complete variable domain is EAGVAQSPRYKIIEKRQSVAFWCNPISGHATLYWYQQILGQGPKLLIQFQNNGVVDDSQLPKDRFSAERLKGVDSTLKIQPAKLEDSAVYLCASSFRGSGSVNEQFFGPGTRLTVL.

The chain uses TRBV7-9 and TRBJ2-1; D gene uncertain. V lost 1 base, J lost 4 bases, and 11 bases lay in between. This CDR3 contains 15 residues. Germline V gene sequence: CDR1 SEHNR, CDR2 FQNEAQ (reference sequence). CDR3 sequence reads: CASSLVSSRYNEQFF. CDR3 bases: TGTGCCAGCAGCTTAGTCTCTAGTCGGTACAATGAGCAGTTCTTC. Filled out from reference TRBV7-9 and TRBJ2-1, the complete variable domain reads DTGVSQNPRHKITKRGQNVTFRCDPISEHNRLYWYRQTLGQGPEFLTYFQNEAQLEKSRLLSDRFSAERPKGSFSTLEIQRTEQGDSAMYLCASSLVSSRYNEQFFGPGTRLTVL.

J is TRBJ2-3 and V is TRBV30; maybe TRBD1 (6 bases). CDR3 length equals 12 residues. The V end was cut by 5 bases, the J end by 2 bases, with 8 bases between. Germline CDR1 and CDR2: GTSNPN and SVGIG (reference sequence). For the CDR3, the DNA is TGTGCCTGGGGGGGCTCCACAGATACGCAGTATTTT. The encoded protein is CAWGGSTDTQYF.

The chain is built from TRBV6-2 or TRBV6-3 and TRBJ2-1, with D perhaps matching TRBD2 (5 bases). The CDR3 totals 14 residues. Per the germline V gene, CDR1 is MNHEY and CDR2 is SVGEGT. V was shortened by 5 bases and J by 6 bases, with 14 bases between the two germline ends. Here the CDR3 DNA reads TGTGCCAGCAGTAACACACTAGGATTCAATGAGCAGTTCTTC. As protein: CASSNTLGFNEQFF.

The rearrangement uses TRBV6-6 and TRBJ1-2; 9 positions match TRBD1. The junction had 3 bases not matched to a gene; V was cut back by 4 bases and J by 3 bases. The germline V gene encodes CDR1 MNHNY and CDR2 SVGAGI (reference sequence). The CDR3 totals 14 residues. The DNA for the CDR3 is TGTGCCAGCAGTTCGGGACAGGGATACTATGGCTACACCTTC. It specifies CASSSGQGYYGYTF.

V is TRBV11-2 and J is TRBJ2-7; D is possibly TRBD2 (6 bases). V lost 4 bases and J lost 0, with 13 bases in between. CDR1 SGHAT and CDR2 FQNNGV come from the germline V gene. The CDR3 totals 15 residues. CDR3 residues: CASSSVAGGSYEQYF. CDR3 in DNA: TGTGCCAGCAGCTCCGTGGCCGGGGGCTCCTACGAGCAGTACTTC. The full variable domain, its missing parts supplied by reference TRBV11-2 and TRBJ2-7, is EAGVAQSPRYKIIEKRQSVAFWCNPISGHATLYWYQQILGQGPKLLIQFQNNGVVDDSQLPKDRFSAERLKGVDSTLKIQPAKLEDSAVYLCASSSVAGGSYEQYFGPGTRLTVT.

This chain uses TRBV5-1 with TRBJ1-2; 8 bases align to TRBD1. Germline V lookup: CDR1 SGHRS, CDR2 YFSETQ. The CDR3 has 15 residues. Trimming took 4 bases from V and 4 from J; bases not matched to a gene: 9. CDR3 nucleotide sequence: TGCGCCAGCAGCACGGACAGGGCTAGTGGCTATGGCTACACCTTC. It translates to CASSTDRASGYGYTF. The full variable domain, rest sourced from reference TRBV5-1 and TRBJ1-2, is KAGVTQTPRYLIKTRGQQVTLSCSPISGHRSVSWYQQTPGQGLQFLFEYFSETQRNKGNFPGRFSGRQFSNSRSEMNVSTLELGDSALYLCASSTDRASGYGYTFGSGTRLTVV.

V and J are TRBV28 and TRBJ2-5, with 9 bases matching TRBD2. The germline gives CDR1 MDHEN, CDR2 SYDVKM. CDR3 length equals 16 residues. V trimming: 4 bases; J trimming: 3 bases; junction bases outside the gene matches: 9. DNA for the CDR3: TGTGCCAGCAGTTCCGTAGCGGGAGCACTTGAAGAGACCCAGTACTTC. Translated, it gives CASSSVAGALEETQYF.